The 32 T cell receptor beta chains listed next were all sequenced from one sample in a study of cytomegalovirus exposure and HLA in healthy donors. Use of 60 Vbeta and 13 Jbeta primers characterized the PCR. TCRdb's copy holds only in-frame clones and misses some; the assay was immunoSEQ multiplex PCR. Among about 210,000 clones listed, just under 80% were seen once. Material for sequencing was PBMCs. The source is a boy younger than 18 in good health and CMV-seronegative.

J is TRBJ1-1 and V is TRBV12-5; 7 nucleotides match TRBD1. The CDR3 runs to 16 residues. V dropped 0 bases and J dropped 4; count of bases not matched to a gene: 8. The germline V gene encodes CDR1 LGHNT and CDR2 FRNRAP. For the CDR3, the DNA is TGTGCTAGTGGTTTGGTTCTCCGAAGGGGGCCCACTGAAGCTTTCTTT. Translated, it gives CASGLVLRRGPTEAFF.

The chain uses TRBV27 and TRBJ1-1; TRBD1 might be the D (6 bases). V gave up 8 bases and J gave up 3 bases, with 16 bases separating them. The CDR3 runs 14 residues. The germline gives CDR1 MNHEY, CDR2 SMNVEV (reference sequence). In DNA form, the CDR3 reads TGTGCCAGCGCATCACAGGGCCCCTACACTGAAGCTTTCTTT. The encoded protein is CASASQGPYTEAFF.

This chain uses TRBV29-1 with TRBJ1-1, with D perhaps TRBD1 (5 bases). Germline V lookup: CDR1 SQVTM, CDR2 ANQGSEA. V was trimmed by 6 bases and J by 4 bases, leaving 18 bases between them. This CDR3 is 14 amino acids long. The CDR3 nucleotides read TGCAGCGTGGAGGGGCGCCGGGGGTTCACTGAAGCTTTCTTT. Protein sequence: CSVEGRRGFTEAFF.

Points on this clone: Lacking the conserved final phenylalanine or tryptophan, this CDR3 likely reflects a read error. The CDR3 sequence is CASSPGTGGDYGYTL. DNA of the CDR3: TGTGCCAGCTCACCAGGGACAGGGGGAGACTATGGCTACACCCTC. The chain links TRBV18 to TRBJ1-2; 11 nucleotides agree with TRBD1. The V gene end was trimmed by 2 bases and the J gene end by 3 bases; junction bases not matched to a gene: 2. Per the germline V gene, CDR1 is KGHSH and CDR2 is LQKENI. CDR3 length: 15 amino acids.

Here the CDR3 reads CASSYKGGGNTGELFF. The CDR3 DNA reads as TGTGCCAGCAGTTATAAAGGCGGGGGTAACACCGGGGAGCTGTTTTTT. The rearrangement links TRBV6-5 to TRBJ2-2; 7 nucleotides agree with TRBD2. CDR3 size: 16 residues. The germline gives CDR1 MNHEY, CDR2 SVGAGI. Losses at the gene ends were 3 bases for V and 2 bases for J; bases not matched to a gene: 6.

V gene TRBV4-1 combines with J gene TRBJ2-3, with 7 nucleotides matching TRBD2. The CDR3 length is 12 residues. The J segment lost 6 bases and the V segment lost 3 bases, leaving 0 bases of the junction unmatched. Germline V CDR1 and CDR2: MGHRA, YSYEKL. CDR3 loop: CASSQGGDTQYF. The DNA of the CDR3 is TGCGCCAGCAGCCAGGGGGGGGATACGCAGTATTTT.

The chain joins TRBV30 to TRBJ1-4; a possible D gene is TRBD1 (6 bases). V was cut by 0 bases and J by 8 bases, with 10 bases left in between. This CDR3 is built from 13 residues. CDR1 and CDR2 (germline): GTSNPN, SVGIG (reference sequence). The CDR3 region is CAWSVQGSEKLFF. As DNA, the CDR3 is TGTGCCTGGAGTGTACAGGGCAGCGAAAAACTGTTTTTT.

The V and J genes are TRBV2 and TRBJ1-2; D uncertain. There are 11 residues in the CDR3. Trimming removed 6 bases from V and 8 bases from J, with 10 bases in between. The V gene's germline CDR1 is SNHLY and CDR2 FYNNEI. In DNA, the CDR3 is TGTGCCAGCAGATTGGGCGCGGGCTACACCTTC. The encoded protein is CASRLGAGYTF. The variable domain in full, completed from reference TRBV2 and TRBJ1-2, reads EPEVTQTPSHQVTQMGQEVILRCVPISNHLYFYWYRQILGQKVEFLVSFYNNEISEKSEIFDDQFSVERPDGSNFTLKIRSTKLEDSAMYFCASRLGAGYTFGSGTRLTVV.

The chain employs TRBV4-2 and TRBJ2-7, with TRBD2 identical over 8 bases. The ends lost 0 bases at V and 2 bases at J; junction bases unmatched: 6. This CDR3 contains 16 residues. The germline V gene has CDR1 LGHNA and CDR2 YNFKEQ. The CDR3 DNA sequence: TGTGCCAGCAGCCAAGACGGAGCGGGGGCAACCTACGAGCAGTACTTC. Protein: CASSQDGAGATYEQYF.

The chain joins TRBV5-6 to TRBJ1-4, with TRBD1 as a possible D gene (5 bases). CDR1 and CDR2 from the germline V gene are SGHDT and YYEEEE. This CDR3 is 16 amino acids long. V was clipped by 4 bases and J by 0 bases, with 13 bases between them. This CDR3 is CASSTSDSATNEKLFF. The CDR3, as DNA: TGTGCCAGCAGCACCTCCGACAGCGCAACTAATGAAAAACTGTTTTTT.

The rearrangement joins TRBV10-3 to TRBJ2-3; 10 bases fit TRBD2. Germline values: CDR1 ENHRY, CDR2 SYGVKD. After removal of 4 bases from V and 3 bases from J, the junction contained 4 bases not matched to a gene. The CDR3 has 15 amino acids. CDR3: CAISGSGGGTDTQYF. Here the CDR3 DNA reads TGTGCCATCAGTGGAAGCGGGGGGGGGACAGATACGCAGTATTTT.

The rearrangement links TRBV5-1 to TRBJ1-2, with D unresolved. The V end lost 3 bases, the J end lost 3 bases, and 12 bases lay between the germline ends. Germline CDR1 and CDR2: SGHRS and YFSETQ. The CDR3 spans 14 residues. CDR3: CASSSNSMDYGYTF. CDR3 coding DNA: TGCGCCAGCAGCTCAAACAGCATGGACTATGGCTACACCTTC.

In this sample, this clone turned up a few times. The rearrangement uses TRBV5-1 and TRBJ2-5; 7 positions match TRBD2. CDR1 is SGHRS and CDR2 is YFSETQ in the germline V gene. The CDR3 loop spans 15 amino acids. V trimming: 0 bases; J trimming: 5 bases; junction bases outside the gene matches: 7. CDR3 DNA: TGCGCCAGCAGCTTGGCCGGCGGGAGTGAGGAGACCCAGTACTTC. Its protein is CASSLAGGSEETQYF.

This sequence joins TRBV4-1 and TRBJ2-7; the D is unclear. The length of the CDR3 is 14 residues. The germline V and J ends were trimmed by 0 bases and 5 bases, with 11 bases remaining between them. Germline CDR1 MGHRA, CDR2 YSYEKL. In nucleotides, the CDR3 is TGCGCCAGCAGCCAAGATCGCGGTTACAACGAGCAGTACTTC. It codes for CASSQDRGYNEQYF.

The V and J genes are TRBV7-9 and TRBJ2-2, with 10 positions matching TRBD2. There are 15 residues in the CDR3. With V trimmed by 8 bases and J by 4 bases, 7 bases remained unmatched. From germline, CDR1 is SEHNR and CDR2 FQNEAQ (reference sequence). The CDR3 DNA is TGTGCCAGCCTCCGGACTAGCGGCATCACCGGGGAGCTGTTTTTT. Protein: CASLRTSGITGELFF.

The chain carries TRBV4-1 and TRBJ1-5, with TRBD1 identical over 11 bases. The CDR3 totals 17 residues. Germline V lookup: CDR1 MGHRA, CDR2 YSYEKL. After removal of 3 bases from V and 1 base from J, the junction contained 5 bases not matched to a gene. The DNA for the CDR3 is TGCGCCAGCAGCCACCGGACAGGGGGCTTAAGCAATCAGCCCCAGCATTTT. This codes for CASSHRTGGLSNQPQHF.

This clone was seen more than once but under ten times. The V gene is TRBV2, the J gene TRBJ1-1, with a weak D call TRBD1 (5 bases). The V and J ends lost 10 bases and 7 bases respectively, with 16 bases between them. Germline V CDR1 and CDR2: SNHLY, FYNNEI. CDR3 length equals 12 residues. DNA for the CDR3: TGTGCCACCCGGGGGTCCTCCATTGAAGCTTTCTTT. This translates into CATRGSSIEAFF.

The V gene is TRBV5-4, the J gene TRBJ1-1; 9 positions match TRBD1. The V segment lost 0 bases and the J segment 1 base; nucleotides outside the gene matches: 4. Per the germline V gene, CDR1 is SGHNT and CDR2 is YYREEE (reference sequence). This CDR3 has 16 residues. The CDR3 DNA reads as TGTGCCAGCAGCTTGGATCCGGACAGGGGGAACACTGAAGCTTTCTTT. It yields the protein CASSLDPDRGNTEAFF. Full variable domain (rest looked up from reference TRBV5-4 and TRBJ1-1): ETGVTQSPTHLIKTRGQQVTLRCSSQSGHNTVSWYQQALGQGPQFIFQYYREEENGRGNFPPRFSGLQFPNYSSELNVNALELDDSALYLCASSLDPDRGNTEAFFGQGTRLTVV.

This chain uses TRBV2 with TRBJ1-2; TRBD1 matches at 9 bases. The CDR3 has 18 amino acids. The V and J ends lost 5 bases and 0 bases, in that order; junction bases with no gene match: 13. The germline gives CDR1 SNHLY, CDR2 FYNNEI. CDR3: CASSKGWTGAQPNYGYTF. CDR3 DNA: TGTGCCAGCAGTAAAGGGTGGACAGGGGCCCAACCTAACTATGGCTACACCTTC.

This clone has only a few counts. The V gene is TRBV30, the J gene TRBJ2-1; 14 nucleotides agree with TRBD2. Germline V lookup: CDR1 GTSNPN, CDR2 SVGIG (reference sequence). The CDR3 runs to 13 residues. The J segment lost 16 bases and the V segment lost 2 bases, leaving 7 bases of the junction unmatched. The CDR3 sequence: CAWSTRLAGGAFF. In DNA form, the CDR3 reads TGTGCCTGGAGTACCAGACTAGCGGGGGGGGCTTTCTTC.

V usage is TRBV6-5 and J usage is TRBJ2-3; 10 bases align to TRBD2. The CDR3 extends over 15 amino acids. The V and J ends lost 6 bases and 1 base, in that order; junction bases with no gene match: 4. Per germline, CDR1 MNHEY and CDR2 SVGAGI. CDR3 sequence reads: CASSRTSGGTDTQYF. The CDR3 nucleotides read TGTGCCAGCAGCCGCACTAGCGGGGGCACAGATACGCAGTATTTT.

The chain uses TRBV6-1 and TRBJ1-4; D call uncertain. Germline V lookup: CDR1 MNHNS, CDR2 SASEGT. Trimming removed 6 bases at V and 14 bases at J, with 25 bases between. The CDR3 totals 15 residues. CDR3 DNA sequence: TGTGCCAGCAGGTCTATCGCTTGGGCCCAACAGATTCTGTTTTTT. Protein sequence: CASRSIAWAQQILFF.

This clone was counted between two and nine times. The chain carries TRBV19 and TRBJ1-3; D remains ambiguous. CDR3 size: 14 residues. Germline V lookup: CDR1 LNHDA, CDR2 SQIVND (reference sequence). With 1 base removed from V and 3 bases from J, the gap between germline ends came to 7 bases. CDR3 region: CASSIAGLGNTIYF. The CDR3, as DNA: TGTGCCAGTAGTATAGCTGGCCTTGGAAACACCATATATTTT.

This chain connects TRBV29-1 to TRBJ1-2, with 9 positions matching TRBD1. CDR3 length: 15 residues. J was trimmed by 7 bases and V by 0 bases; bases with no gene match: 9. Germline V gene sequence: CDR1 SQVTM, CDR2 ANQGSEA. In DNA, the CDR3 is TGCAGCGTTGAAGACGGACTGGACAGGGGCTTTGGCTACACCTTC. It is translated as CSVEDGLDRGFGYTF.

The chain links TRBV7-9 to TRBJ2-2; 10 bases are shared with TRBD1. CDR3 length: 16 residues. V dropped 3 bases and J dropped 6; count of bases not matched to a gene: 7. Germline lookup yields CDR1 SEHNR and CDR2 FQNEAQ (reference sequence). The CDR3 region is CASSFSPGTGAGELFF. The CDR3 region has the DNA TGTGCCAGCAGCTTCAGCCCCGGGACAGGGGCCGGGGAGCTGTTTTTT.

This chain connects TRBV30 to TRBJ2-7; unclear D gene. In germline, CDR1 is GTSNPN, CDR2 SVGIG (reference sequence). The ends were cut back, 0 bases at V and 7 bases at J, with 16 bases in the middle. The length of the CDR3 is 14 residues. This CDR3 reads CAWSVNLVSREQYF. CDR3 nucleotides: TGTGCCTGGAGTGTAAACCTAGTATCGAGGGAGCAGTACTTC.

The chain has TRBV19 and TRBJ1-3; 8 nucleotides match TRBD1. The trim removed 7 bases at V and 0 bases at J, leaving 5 bases unmatched. The CDR3 contains 15 residues. CDR1 and CDR2 (germline): LNHDA, SQIVND (reference sequence). The CDR3 nucleotides are TGTGCCAGTACCAAAACAGGGGGCTCTGGAAACACCATATATTTT. This translates into CASTKTGGSGNTIYF.

To note about this clone: The junction and the germline gene differ at one end; a read error may be behind it. The chain is built from TRBV5-5 and TRBJ2-4; 8 positions match TRBD1. CDR1 is SGHKS, CDR2 YYEKEE, per germline (reference sequence). This CDR3 is built from 16 residues. For the CDR3, the DNA is TGTGCCAGCAGTAAACTCTTAGATGCGGCAGGGGGCCCTCCGTCCTTC. As protein: CASSKLLDAAGGPPSF.

The count of this clone is one. This sequence joins TRBV19 and TRBJ2-7, with D perhaps matching TRBD1 (6 bases). With 6 bases removed from V and 2 bases from J, the gap between germline ends came to 17 bases. Germline V gene lookup returns CDR1 LNHDA and CDR2 SQIVND (reference sequence). The CDR3 contains 15 residues. The CDR3 spells CASRRQALLPYEQYF. Written as DNA, the CDR3 is TGTGCCAGTAGGAGACAGGCACTATTACCCTACGAGCAGTACTTC.

The chain uses TRBV16 and TRBJ1-2; D unclear. V was trimmed by 4 bases and J by 5 bases, leaving 14 bases between them. The germline gives CDR1 KGHSY, CDR2 FQNENV. The CDR3 loop spans 14 amino acids. CDR3 residues: CASSPQLAEYGYTF. CDR3 bases: TGTGCCAGCAGCCCTCAACTGGCGGAATATGGCTACACCTTC.

Comment on this clone: Other DNA sequences in this sample translate to the same CDR3. This rearrangement joins TRBV20-1 to TRBJ1-2, with a tentative D call TRBD1 (6 bases). CDR1 DFQATT and CDR2 SNEGSKA come from the germline V gene (reference sequence). Trimming cost V 7 bases and J 5 bases, with 11 bases left between them. The CDR3 spans 11 residues. The DNA of the CDR3 is TGCAGTGTGGGGGCCCAATATGGCTACACCTTC. Translation gives CSVGAQYGYTF.

This chain connects TRBV7-2 to TRBJ2-7; 10 bases agree with TRBD1. V lost 5 bases to trimming and J lost 2 bases; unmatched junction nucleotides: 3. This CDR3 has 14 amino acids. CDR1 is SGHTA and CDR2 is FQGNSA in the germline V gene. The CDR3 nucleotides read TGTGCCAGCAGCGAGGGACAGGGGACCTACGAGCAGTACTTC. It is translated as CASSEGQGTYEQYF.